One sample yielded the 5 T cell receptor beta chains listed below, sequenced in a study of blood T cell repertoires in COVID-19. TCRdb's copy holds only in-frame clones and misses some; the assay was immunoSEQ multiplex PCR. This sample yields 210,000 or so clones, of which about nine tenths are seen a single time; 2.7% belongs to the top ten. Sequencing input: peripheral blood. The receptors here all came from a woman aged 55-70 years with acute or convalescent COVID-19.

This clone was seen once. J is TRBJ2-2 and V is TRBV10-3; 12 bases agree with TRBD1. The germline V gene encodes CDR1 ENHRY and CDR2 SYGVKD. The CDR3 contains 14 residues. The CDR3 protein is CATGTGGNTGELFF. DNA for the CDR3: TGTGCGACCGGGACAGGGGGCAACACCGGGGAGCTGTTTTTT.

This clone occurred once. This chain joins TRBV27 and TRBJ2-4; D is perhaps TRBD2 (6 bases). V was shortened by 5 bases and J by 3 bases, with 17 bases between the two germline ends. In germline, CDR1 is MNHEY, CDR2 SMNVEV (reference sequence). CDR3 length equals 16 residues. The CDR3 loop is CASSPHGGEFKNIQYF. In DNA, the CDR3 is TGTGCCAGCAGTCCTCACGGCGGGGAATTCAAAAACATTCAGTACTTC.

The V and J genes are TRBV24-1 and TRBJ1-1; 12 bases agree with TRBD1. This CDR3 is built from 16 residues. CDR1 and CDR2 (germline): KGHDR, SFDVKD. Trimming removed 9 bases from V and 8 bases from J; junction bases left unmatched: 15. The CDR3 DNA is TGTGCCACCTGCGGGACAGGGGGCGCGGAGCAAACCGAAGCTTTCTTT. Translated: CATCGTGGAEQTEAFF.

The chain combines TRBV19 with TRBJ1-2; D unresolved. CDR1 LNHDA and CDR2 SQIVND come from the germline V gene (reference sequence). The V end lost 5 bases, the J end lost 1 base, and 14 bases lay between the germline ends. CDR3 length: 15 amino acids. This CDR3 is CASSGRDNLNYGYTF. CDR3 bases: TGTGCCAGTAGTGGCCGCGACAATCTTAACTATGGCTACACCTTC. Drawing the rest from reference TRBV19 and TRBJ1-2, the complete variable domain is DGGITQSPKYLFRKEGQNVTLSCEQNLNHDAMYWYRQDPGQGLRLIYYSQIVNDFQKGDIAEGYSVSREKKESFPLTVTSAQKNPTAFYLCASSGRDNLNYGYTFGSGTRLTVV.

The chain joins TRBV27 to TRBJ2-1; 8 bases align to TRBD2. The junction had 1 base not matched to a gene; V was cut back by 2 bases and J by 4 bases. The V gene's germline CDR1 is MNHEY and CDR2 SMNVEV (reference sequence). The CDR3 contains 14 residues. The CDR3 reads CASSLRGGYNEQFF. In DNA, the CDR3 is TGTGCCAGCAGTTTACGGGGGGGGTACAATGAGCAGTTCTTC.